These 20 T cell receptor beta chains came from one sample sequenced in a study of blood T cells in healthy people across ages. A J-beta primer mix and a sample-barcoded 5' primer were used in a second PCR of roughly 6 to 11 cycles. TCRdb reprocessed the 5' RACE reads via MiXCR and lists one record per CDR3 protein. In the table there are over a million distinct CDR3 sequences, approximately 25% of which are singletons. This sample was shared with a second study, whose subject was T cells of mothers and their children.

Sequences were obtained from blood. All receptors derive from a girl aged 2 to 9 in good health.

This sequence joins TRBV28 and TRBJ2-4; D is undetermined. Deletions cut 8 bases from V and 1 base from J, with 15 bases between. The germline V gene encodes CDR1 MDHEN and CDR2 SYDVKM. CDR3 length equals 15 residues. CDR3 sequence (DNA): TGTGCCAGCCAAACTTTGACCAATGCCAAAAACATTCAGTACTTC. As protein: CASQTLTNAKNIQYF.

Comment on this clonotype: As the CDR3 is not closed by the conserved phenylalanine or tryptophan, this likely results from a read error. The chain employs TRBV29-1 and TRBJ2-7; D assignment may be TRBD1 or TRBD2 (5 bases each). The CDR3 is 13 residues long. Deletions cut 4 bases from V and 0 bases from J, with 10 bases between. The germline CDR1 and CDR2 sequences are SQVTM and ANQGSEA. The CDR3 protein is CSVVWGPSYEQYS. DNA for the CDR3: TGCAGCGTTGTTTGGGGACCCTCCTACGAGCAGTACTCC.

The CDR3 spells CRGQGYYGYTF. The CDR3 DNA reads as TGCAGAGGACAGGGGTACTATGGCTACACCTTC. The chain has TRBV20-1 and TRBJ1-2; 9 nucleotides line up with TRBD1. In germline, CDR1 is DFQATT, CDR2 SNEGSKA (reference sequence). The CDR3 spans 11 residues.

Only a few counts were recorded for this clonotype. The chain recombines TRBV28 with TRBJ2-7; TRBD2 is a possible D gene (5 bases). The CDR3 covers 15 residues. Trimming pared 3 bases from V and 2 bases from J, leaving 14 bases between. Germline values: CDR1 MDHEN, CDR2 SYDVKM. DNA for the CDR3: TGTGCCAGCAGTTTCGGGGATAGGGTCACCTACGAGCAGTACTTC. It encodes CASSFGDRVTYEQYF.

Details on this clonotype: Mismatch with germline at one junction end may stem from a read error. The chain combines TRBV20-1 with TRBJ1-3, with D maybe TRBD1 (5 bases). Per germline, CDR1 DFQATT and CDR2 SNEGSKA (reference sequence). There are 13 residues in the CDR3. CDR3 nucleotide sequence: TGCAGTGCCAGGACTGGGGCTGGAAACCCCATATATTTT. Its protein is CSARTGAGNPIYF.

V gene TRBV3-1 combines with J gene TRBJ1-2; D ambiguous. V lost 3 bases and J lost 4, with 30 bases in between. Germline V gives CDR1 LGHDT, CDR2 YNNKEL (reference sequence). The CDR3 extends over 20 amino acids. Written as DNA, the CDR3 is TGTGCCAGCAGCCACCGTCCCTCCGGCACGGGCTCCAAAGACTCCTATGGCTACACCTTC. This codes for CASSHRPSGTGSKDSYGYTF.

This clonotype was observed a few times. The chain employs TRBV7-2 and TRBJ1-2; D gene ambiguous. The CDR3 loop spans 12 amino acids. CDR1 and CDR2 (germline): SGHTA, FQGNSA. V lost 5 bases and J 8 bases, leaving 12 bases between the germline ends. CDR3 sequence (DNA): TGTGCCAGCAGCCTAGAAGGGTCGGGCTACACCTTC. Translation: CASSLEGSGYTF.

The V gene is TRBV21-1, the J gene TRBJ2-7; TRBD2, the table's D call, lacks a check against the DNA. TRBV21-1 is tagged as a pseudogene. This CDR3 has 18 residues. CDR3 residues: CASSKAKVDPGGSYEQYF. CDR3 coding DNA: TGTGCCAGCAGCAAGGCTAAGGTAGATCCGGGAGGATCCTACGAGCAGTACTTC.

The chain joins TRBV25-1 to TRBJ2-2; D is unresolved. The CDR3 covers 12 residues. V lost 7 bases and J 2 bases, leaving 5 bases between the germline ends. CDR1 MGHDK and CDR2 SYGVNS come from the germline V gene. CDR3 bases: TGTGCCAGCAAGGCCAACACCGGGGAGCTGTTTTTT. This encodes CASKANTGELFF.

The chain recombines TRBV20-1 with TRBJ1-1; 8 bases map to TRBD1. The CDR3 is made up of 13 amino acids. CDR1 and CDR2 (germline): DFQATT, SNEGSKA (reference sequence). V was pared by 6 bases and J by 2 bases, with 5 bases of the junction left unmatched. In DNA form, the CDR3 reads TGCAGTGCAACGACAGGGGAAAACACTGAAGCTTTCTTT. Amino acid sequence: CSATTGENTEAFF.

This clonotype occurred a few times. V is TRBV29-1 and J is TRBJ2-5; 7 nucleotides align to TRBD2. The J segment lost 5 bases and the V segment lost 7 bases, leaving 16 bases of the junction unmatched. The CDR3 length is 15 residues. Germline-derived CDR1 and CDR2 are SQVTM and ANQGSEA. The CDR3 is CSAKPGSGREETQYF. CDR3 sequence (DNA): TGCAGCGCTAAACCTGGCAGCGGGCGGGAGGAGACCCAGTACTTC. The entire variable domain, with the rest obtained from reference TRBV29-1 and TRBJ2-5, is as follows: SAVISQKPSRDICQRGTSLTIQCQVDSQVTMMFWYRQQPGQSLTLIATANQGSEATYESGFVIDKFPISRPNLTFSTLTVSNMSPEDSSIYLCSAKPGSGREETQYFGPGTRLLVL.

This clonotype was seen more than once but under ten times. This chain joins TRBV6-5 and TRBJ2-1, with D maybe TRBD1 (7 bases). The germline CDR1 and CDR2 sequences are MNHEY and SVGAGI. The CDR3 spans 16 residues. Trimming left V 6 bases short and J 7 bases short, with 22 bases between. CDR3 in amino acids: CASSVSTGRLRNEQFF. The DNA for the CDR3 is TGTGCCAGCAGCGTTTCGACAGGGAGGCTAAGGAATGAGCAGTTCTTC.

This clonotype was found many times. This chain joins TRBV15 and TRBJ1-3; no reliable D call. The germline V and J ends were trimmed by 0 bases and 3 bases, with 6 bases remaining between them. This CDR3 spans 14 amino acids. The germline gives CDR1 LNHNV, CDR2 YYDKDF (reference sequence). CDR3 DNA sequence: TGTGCCACCAGCAGAGATCGGGTTGGAAACACCATATATTTT. Translated: CATSRDRVGNTIYF.

This clonotype was seen a few times. CDR3 loop: CASSAGQALNQPQHF. The CDR3 DNA reads TGTGCCAGCAGCGCAGGACAGGCCCTTAATCAGCCCCAGCATTTT. The V call is TRBV9, the J call TRBJ1-5, with 7 bases lining up with TRBD1. There are 15 residues in the CDR3. Germline V gives CDR1 SGDLS, CDR2 YYNGEE. V lost 3 bases, J lost 4 bases, and 7 bases stayed unmatched.

This chain uses TRBV7-2 with TRBJ2-3; the D is unclear. From germline, CDR1 is SGHTA and CDR2 FQGNSA. The CDR3 is 14 amino acids. V was shortened by 3 bases and J by 0 bases, with 7 bases between the two germline ends. CDR3 loop: CASSFIDSTDTQYF. The CDR3 region has the DNA TGTGCCAGCAGCTTTATTGATAGCACAGATACGCAGTATTTT.

This clonotype was detected many times. V usage is TRBV4-1 and J usage is TRBJ2-7; 9 nucleotides match TRBD1. After removal of 4 bases from V and 2 bases from J, the junction contained 6 bases not matched to a gene. The CDR3 has 15 residues. Germline CDR1 is MGHRA and CDR2 is YSYEKL. In DNA form, the CDR3 reads TGCGCCAGCAGCCTCGGGGGACAGGGACCCTACGAGCAGTACTTC. This sequence encodes CASSLGGQGPYEQYF.

This chain joins TRBV9 and TRBJ2-7; the match to TRBD2 covers 8 bases. The J call may be faulty, since TRBJ2-5 better matches the DNA end. Germline CDR1 SGDLS, CDR2 YYNGEE. The CDR3 spans 16 residues. In nucleotides, the CDR3 is TGTGCCAGCAGCGTAGTGGGGAGCGGGAGTCGAGAGACCCAGTACTTC. Its protein product is CASSVVGSGSRETQYF.

The chain uses TRBV20-1 and TRBJ2-2; no firm D call. The germline V and J ends were trimmed by 5 bases and 1 base, with 11 bases remaining between them. This CDR3 has 14 amino acids. Germline values: CDR1 DFQATT, CDR2 SNEGSKA (reference sequence). CDR3: CSAVGKLNTGELFF. In DNA form, the CDR3 reads TGCAGTGCTGTGGGGAAGCTGAACACCGGGGAGCTGTTTTTT.

In this sample, this clonotype turned up a few times. The J gene is TRBJ2-6, the V gene TRBV6-1; D is unresolved. The CDR3 is 19 amino acids. With 3 bases removed from V and 0 bases from J, the gap between germline ends came to 18 bases. From germline, CDR1 is MNHNS and CDR2 SASEGT. The CDR3, as DNA: TGTGCCAGCAGTGACGCGTGGAAGAACTCTCTCTCTGGGGCCAACGTCCTGACTTTC. Amino acid sequence: CASSDAWKNSLSGANVLTF.

This chain uses TRBV7-9 with TRBJ2-2; possibly TRBD2 for D (6 bases). The V gene's germline CDR1 is SEHNR and CDR2 FQNEAQ (reference sequence). This CDR3 spans 16 amino acids. Trimming cost V 4 bases and J 0 bases, with 12 bases left between them. CDR3 in amino acids: CASSSWDSANTGELFF. The CDR3 bases are TGTGCCAGCAGCTCCTGGGACTCCGCGAACACCGGGGAGCTGTTTTTT.